These T cell receptor beta chains were read from a single sample in a study of blood T cell repertoires in COVID-19. TCRdb keeps only in-frame clones here, not all; method: immunoSEQ multiplex PCR. The table includes 25,000 to 30,000 clones, roughly 90% detected once. The sample was peripheral blood. All receptors derive from a human donor in a cohort sampled during active COVID-19. Each CDR3 is given with its conserved first and last residue. A D gene is named only where the DNA matches it firmly. Not every row has a clone size; where given, it reads once, few, many or a size class.

v_call: TRBV6-6; clone_size: .; j_call: TRBJ2-2; d_call: TRBD2; cdr3_aa: CASSYGGGNTGELFF; cdr3_nt: TGTGCCAGCAGTTACGGGGGGGGGAACACCGGGGAGCTGTTTTTT
v_call: TRBV28; clone_size: once; j_call: TRBJ1-2; d_call: TRBD1; cdr3_aa: CASRTPGQGRGYTF; cdr3_nt: TGTGCCAGCAGAACGCCGGGACAGGGGAGGGGCTACACCTTC
v_call: TRBV11-3; clone_size: .; j_call: TRBJ2-2; d_call: .; cdr3_aa: CASSQDSTGELFF; cdr3_nt: TGTGCCAGCAGCCAGGACAGCACCGGGGAGCTGTTTTTT
v_call: TRBV2; clone_size: .; j_call: TRBJ1-5; d_call: .; cdr3_aa: CASSEAWARSNQPQHF; cdr3_nt: TGTGCCAGCAGTGAAGCTTGGGCCCGTAGCAATCAGCCCCAGCATTTT
v_call: TRBV27; clone_size: .; j_call: TRBJ2-5; d_call: .; cdr3_aa: CASSERGPSGETQYF; cdr3_nt: TGTGCCAGCAGTGAGCGTGGTCCCTCCGGGGAGACCCAGTACTTC
v_call: TRBV11-3; clone_size: few; j_call: TRBJ1-1; d_call: .; cdr3_aa: CASSLAGQMNTEAFF; cdr3_nt: TGTGCCAGCAGCTTAGCGGGACAAATGAACACTGAAGCTTTCTTT
v_call: TRBV6-2/TRBV6-3; clone_size: .; j_call: TRBJ2-1; d_call: TRBD2; cdr3_aa: CASSYGGGGGNEQFF; cdr3_nt: TGTGCCAGCAGTTACGGCGGGGGAGGTGGCAATGAGCAGTTCTTC
v_call: TRBV5-1; clone_size: once; j_call: TRBJ2-5; d_call: TRBD1; cdr3_aa: CASSLEQGARETQYF; cdr3_nt: TGCGCCAGCAGCTTGGAACAGGGGGCCCGGGAGACCCAGTACTTC
v_call: TRBV3-1/TRBV3-2; clone_size: .; j_call: TRBJ2-1; d_call: .; cdr3_aa: CASSLGGDDNEQFF; cdr3_nt: TGTGCCAGCAGCCTCGGCGGGGACGACAATGAGCAGTTCTTC
v_call: TRBV28; clone_size: .; j_call: TRBJ2-2; d_call: .; cdr3_aa: CASSPPGVATGELFF; cdr3_nt: TGTGCCAGCAGTCCCCCGGGGGTGGCCACCGGGGAGCTGTTTTTT
v_call: TRBV6-1; clone_size: .; j_call: TRBJ1-6; d_call: .; cdr3_aa: CASSEESPRGGRPLHF; cdr3_nt: TGTGCCAGCAGTGAAGAGTCGCCACGGGGGGGGAGGCCCCTCCACTTT
v_call: TRBV7-9; clone_size: .; j_call: TRBJ2-3; d_call: TRBD2; cdr3_aa: CASSLVAGDSDTQYF; cdr3_nt: TGTGCCAGCAGCTTAGTGGCGGGGGACTCAGATACGCAGTATTTT
v_call: TRBV28; clone_size: .; j_call: TRBJ2-7; d_call: TRBD2; cdr3_aa: CASSHTPGGPTYEQYF; cdr3_nt: TGTGCCAGCAGTCACACGCCGGGGGGGCCCACCTACGAGCAGTACTTC
v_call: TRBV30; clone_size: .; j_call: TRBJ2-7; d_call: TRBD1; cdr3_aa: CAWKRDRAKVEQYF; cdr3_nt: TGTGCCTGGAAAAGGGACAGGGCGAAGGTCGAGCAGTACTTC
v_call: TRBV7-3; clone_size: .; j_call: TRBJ2-1; d_call: .; cdr3_aa: CASSPSAGTYNEQFF; cdr3_nt: TGTGCCAGCAGCCCCTCAGCAGGCACCTACAATGAGCAGTTCTTC
v_call: TRBV2; clone_size: .; j_call: TRBJ1-1; d_call: TRBD1; cdr3_aa: CATQQGAAEAFF; cdr3_nt: TGTGCCACACAACAGGGGGCCGCTGAAGCTTTCTTT
v_call: TRBV7-2; clone_size: .; j_call: TRBJ1-2; d_call: TRBD1; cdr3_aa: CASSLPETGVLYGYTF; cdr3_nt: TGTGCCAGCAGCTTACCGGAGACAGGGGTTTTGTATGGCTACACCTTC
v_call: TRBV4-3; clone_size: .; j_call: TRBJ2-1; d_call: .; cdr3_aa: CASSQGAGYNEQFF; cdr3_nt: TGCGCCAGCAGCCAAGGGGCGGGCTACAATGAGCAGTTCTTC
v_call: TRBV2; clone_size: .; j_call: TRBJ2-7; d_call: .; cdr3_aa: CASSSFVYEQYF; cdr3_nt: TGTGCCAGCAGCTCCTTTGTCTACGAGCAGTACTTC
v_call: TRBV14; clone_size: .; j_call: TRBJ2-5; d_call: .; cdr3_aa: CASSRGFIEAQYF; cdr3_nt: TGTGCCAGCAGCCGCGGCTTTATTGAGGCCCAGTACTTC
v_call: TRBV3-1/TRBV3-2; clone_size: .; j_call: TRBJ1-2; d_call: .; cdr3_aa: CASTKRLGQGGGYTF; cdr3_nt: TGTGCCAGCACCAAGAGACTGGGGCAGGGCGGTGGCTACACCTTC
v_call: TRBV6-6; clone_size: .; j_call: TRBJ2-5; d_call: TRBD2; cdr3_aa: CASTLASGGETRYF; cdr3_nt: TGTGCCAGCACCTTGGCTAGCGGGGGCGAGACCCGGTACTTC